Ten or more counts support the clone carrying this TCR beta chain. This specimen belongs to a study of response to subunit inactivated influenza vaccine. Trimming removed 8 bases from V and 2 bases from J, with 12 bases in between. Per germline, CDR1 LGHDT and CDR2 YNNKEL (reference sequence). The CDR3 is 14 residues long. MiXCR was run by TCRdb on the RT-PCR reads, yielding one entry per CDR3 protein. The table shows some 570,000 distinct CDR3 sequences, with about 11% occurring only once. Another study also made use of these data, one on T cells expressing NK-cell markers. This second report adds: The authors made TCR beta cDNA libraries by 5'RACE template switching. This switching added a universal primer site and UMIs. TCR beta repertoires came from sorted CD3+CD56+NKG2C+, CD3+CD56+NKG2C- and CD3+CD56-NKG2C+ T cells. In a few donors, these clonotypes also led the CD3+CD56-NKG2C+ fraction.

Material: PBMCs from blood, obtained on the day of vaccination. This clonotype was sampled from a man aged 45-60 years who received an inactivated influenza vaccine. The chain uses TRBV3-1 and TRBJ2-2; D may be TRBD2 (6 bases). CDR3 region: CASSYGGNTGELFF. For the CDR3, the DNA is TGTGCCAGCTCCTACGGGGGAAACACCGGGGAGCTGTTTTTT.